The rows below give T cell receptor beta chains drawn from one sample of a study of cytomegalovirus exposure and HLA in healthy donors. Produced via immunoSEQ multiplex PCR; TCRdb's table is partial and in-frame only. The data hold under 95,000 clones, with more than 75% observed a single time. Sequencing was carried out using PBMCs. Receptor source: a man under 40 in good health and CMV-seronegative. Both conserved end residues are part of each CDR3. A D gene is named only where the DNA matches it firmly. Size tells how often a clone was seen (once, few, many) or the class of an expanded clone, and some rows leave it out.

J | size | D | V | CDR3 | DNA
TRBJ1-4 | - | TRBD1 | TRBV11-2 | CASSRGQGAANEKLFF | TGTGCCAGCAGCAGGGGACAGGGGGCTGCTAATGAAAAACTGTTTTTT
TRBJ2-2 | - | - | TRBV10-1 | CASSELWPGNTGELFF | TGCGCCAGCAGTGAGTTATGGCCGGGAAACACCGGGGAGCTGTTTTTT
TRBJ1-5 | - | TRBD1 | TRBV18 | CASSLTGALNQPQHF | TGTGCCAGCTCACTGACAGGGGCACTCAATCAGCCCCAGCATTTT
TRBJ2-2 | - | - | TRBV6-5 | CASSYPTRGNTGELFF | TGTGCCAGCAGTTACCCAACTAGAGGGAACACCGGGGAGCTGTTTTTT
TRBJ1-2 | - | - | TRBV28 | CASSFITEGRRGYTF | TGTGCCAGCAGTTTCATTACGGAGGGGCGCCGGGGCTACACCTTC
TRBJ2-1 | - | TRBD2 | TRBV4-2 | CASSQTSGARYNEQFF | TGTGCCAGCAGCCAGACTAGCGGGGCCCGCTACAATGAGCAGTTCTTC
TRBJ1-2 | - | TRBD1 | TRBV28 | CASSGRGRGFPGYTF | TGTGCCAGCAGTGGCAGGGGGCGCGGGTTTCCTGGCTACACCTTC
TRBJ2-5 | - | TRBD2 | TRBV6-1 | CASTPGRAGETQYF | TGTGCCAGCACTCCCGGGAGGGCTGGAGAGACCCAGTACTTC
TRBJ2-1 | - | TRBD2 | TRBV2 | CASRSGGNEQFF | TGTGCCAGCAGAAGCGGGGGTAATGAGCAGTTCTTC
TRBJ1-3 | - | - | TRBV5-6 | CASSPVSPGYSGNTIYF | TGTGCCAGCAGCCCGGTCTCCCCAGGTTACTCTGGAAACACCATATATTTT
TRBJ2-5 | - | - | TRBV5-1 | CASSLDEGVETQYF | TGCGCCAGCAGCTTGGATGAAGGAGTCGAGACCCAGTACTTC
TRBJ1-5 | once | - | TRBV4-1 | CASSQERVRSGSLYQPQHF | TGCGCCAGCAGCCAAGAAAGAGTCCGTTCGGGTTCCCTCTATCAGCCCCAGCATTTT
TRBJ2-1 | - | TRBD2 | TRBV19 | CASRTSGAPNNEQFF | TGTGCCAGTAGGACGAGCGGGGCTCCGAACAATGAGCAGTTCTTC
TRBJ2-7 | - | - | TRBV29-1 | CSVLTYEQYF | TGCAGCGTTTTAACCTACGAGCAGTACTTC
TRBJ1-5 | once | - | TRBV28 | CASSVGGLNNQPQHF | TGTGCCAGCAGCGTCGGGGGGCTCAACAATCAGCCCCAGCATTTT
TRBJ1-6 | - | TRBD1 | TRBV28 | CASSLWDRVNSPLHF | TGTGCCAGCAGTTTGTGGGACAGGGTGAATTCACCCCTCCACTTT
TRBJ1-2 | - | TRBD1 | TRBV14 | CASSSGGTYGYTF | TGTGCCAGCAGCTCAGGGGGGACCTATGGCTACACCTTC
TRBJ2-1 | - | TRBD1 | TRBV19 | CASSIDRGPYNEQFF | TGTGCCAGTAGTATAGACAGGGGGCCCTACAATGAGCAGTTCTTC
TRBJ2-1 | - | TRBD2 | TRBV9 | CASSVGGLAGLGEQFF | TGTGCCAGCAGCGTCGGGGGACTAGCGGGTCTCGGAGAGCAGTTCTTC
TRBJ2-2 | - | - | TRBV4-1 | CASSQGTAGSGELFF | TGCGCCAGCAGCCAAGGCACGGCGGGGTCCGGGGAGCTGTTTTTT
TRBJ1-2 | - | - | TRBV4-1 | CASSQGTGVTANYGYTF | TGCGCCAGCAGCCAAGGAACGGGGGTGACAGCTAACTATGGCTACACCTTC
TRBJ2-7 | - | - | TRBV7-2 | CASSNSEQYF | TGTGCCAGCAGTAATAGCGAGCAGTACTTC
TRBJ2-3 | - | - | TRBV6-1 | CASSELSSSQYF | TGTGCCAGCAGTGAGCTTAGTAGCTCGCAGTATTTT
TRBJ1-1 | - | - | TRBV19 | CASQGVRTRQINTEAFF | TGTGCCAGCCAAGGGGTGAGGACACGACAGATAAACACTGAAGCTTTCTTT
TRBJ1-1 | - | - | TRBV5-8 | CASDRYRTANTEAFF | TGTGCCAGCGACCGGTATCGGACAGCCAACACTGAAGCTTTCTTT
TRBJ2-2 | - | TRBD2 | TRBV5-4 | CASSWTSANTGELFF | TGTGCCAGCAGCTGGACTAGCGCGAACACCGGGGAGCTGTTTTTT
TRBJ2-7 | - | - | TRBV14 | CASSQLQTGYEQYF | TGTGCCAGCAGCCAACTTCAAACAGGGTACGAGCAGTACTTC
TRBJ2-5 | - | - | TRBV9 | CASSAPWGPETQYF | TGTGCCAGCAGCGCCCCCTGGGGGCCAGAGACCCAGTACTTC
TRBJ1-5 | - | - | TRBV2 | CASSPQGSNQPQHF | TGTGCCAGCAGCCCACAGGGTAGCAATCAGCCCCAGCATTTT
TRBJ2-5 | - | TRBD2 | TRBV11-2 | CASSLLAGGPETQYF | TGTGCCAGCAGCTTACTAGCGGGAGGGCCAGAGACCCAGTACTTC
TRBJ2-2 | - | TRBD2 | TRBV5-4 | CASSSTSGDGELFF | TGTGCCAGCAGCTCAACTAGCGGGGACGGGGAGCTGTTTTTT
TRBJ1-4 | - | TRBD1 | TRBV2 | CASSEQQGVGKLFF | TGTGCCAGCAGTGAGCAACAGGGGGTTGGAAAACTGTTTTTT
TRBJ2-3 | - | - | TRBV11-1 | CASSYTGYPTDTQYF | TGTGCCAGCAGCTATACAGGGTATCCCACAGATACGCAGTATTTT
TRBJ2-3 | - | - | TRBV27 | CASSRSTDTQYF | TGTGCCAGCAGCCGTAGCACAGATACGCAGTATTTT
TRBJ1-5 | - | - | TRBV10-3 | CAISEGGIERQPQHF | TGTGCCATCAGTGAGGGCGGCATAGAACGTCAGCCCCAGCATTTT
TRBJ2-7 | few | - | TRBV28 | CASREAGYDYEQYF | TGTGCCAGCAGGGAAGCGGGCTATGACTACGAGCAGTACTTC
TRBJ1-2 | - | - | TRBV28 | CASSLQENYGYTF | TGTGCCAGCAGTTTACAGGAAAACTATGGCTACACCTTC
TRBJ2-3 | - | - | TRBV28 | CASSLLADRTDTQYF | TGTGCCAGCAGTTTACTGGCGGATCGCACAGATACGCAGTATTTT
TRBJ1-4 | few | - | TRBV6-1 | CASSSSSGSPEKLFF | TGTGCCAGCAGTTCTAGCTCCGGGTCCCCTGAAAAACTGTTTTTT
TRBJ2-1 | - | - | TRBV5-1 | CASSSDGGNYNEQFF | TGCGCCAGCAGCTCCGACGGCGGAAACTACAATGAGCAGTTCTTC
TRBJ2-7 | - | - | TRBV6-5 | CASRPTGKPYEQYF | TGTGCCAGCAGGCCCACAGGGAAACCCTACGAGCAGTACTTC
TRBJ2-7 | - | - | TRBV14 | CASSRTIYEQYF | TGTGCCAGCAGCCGGACTATATACGAGCAGTACTTC
TRBJ1-1 | - | - | TRBV6-5 | CASRTSNTEAFF | TGTGCCAGCCGGACATCGAACACTGAAGCTTTCTTT
TRBJ2-2 | - | TRBD2 | TRBV19 | CAITGNSGGNTGELFF | TGTGCCATTACGGGGAATAGCGGGGGTAACACCGGGGAGCTGTTTTTT
TRBJ1-5 | - | - | TRBV27 | CASSLFSSGVIRQPQHF | TGTGCCAGCAGTTTATTCAGTTCAGGGGTGATTCGTCAGCCCCAGCATTTT
TRBJ2-1 | - | TRBD2 | TRBV5-6 | CASSLVAGELSYNEQFF | TGTGCCAGCAGCTTGGTAGCGGGGGAACTCTCCTACAATGAGCAGTTCTTC
TRBJ2-7 | - | - | TRBV27 | CASRETGQTPYEQYF | TGTGCCAGCAGGGAGACAGGACAGACCCCCTACGAGCAGTACTTC
TRBJ1-4 | - | - | TRBV7-9 | CASSRGSNNEKLFF | TGTGCCAGCAGCCGGGGGAGTAATAATGAAAAACTGTTTTTT